This T cell receptor beta chain appears in the sequencing data of a study of post-analysis software for immune sequencing data. Germline V CDR1 and CDR2: MNHNS, SASEGT. V gave up 5 bases and J gave up 5 bases, with 16 bases separating them. There are 15 residues in the CDR3. Unique-molecular-identifier-tagged TCR beta cDNA libraries were used. It was from about 0.98 to 11 million T cells that 500,000 to 600,000 cDNA molecules came. Via MiXCR, TCRdb re-called the PCR reads, giving one row per CDR3 protein. Of hundreds of thousands of distinct CDR3 sequences in the sample, about 32% are singletons; the top ten hold approximately 0.6%. Remarks on this clonotype: Antigen: not known.

Regarding the study as a whole: Comparison of patients with controls showed a handful of TRBV segments more frequent in patients, TRBV5-6, TRBV5-1 and TRBV20-1 among them. There was significantly lower normalized Chao1 diversity in multiple sclerosis patients than in controls.

The chain employs TRBV6-1 and TRBJ2-1; either TRBD1 or TRBD2 may supply D (5 bases each). Sequenced material: blood. The clonotype originates from a girl between 10 and 17 years old with multiple sclerosis. The CDR3 bases are TGTGCCAGCAGTCTTATTCCGGGGCCGAACAATGAGCAGTTCTTC. Protein product: CASSLIPGPNNEQFF.